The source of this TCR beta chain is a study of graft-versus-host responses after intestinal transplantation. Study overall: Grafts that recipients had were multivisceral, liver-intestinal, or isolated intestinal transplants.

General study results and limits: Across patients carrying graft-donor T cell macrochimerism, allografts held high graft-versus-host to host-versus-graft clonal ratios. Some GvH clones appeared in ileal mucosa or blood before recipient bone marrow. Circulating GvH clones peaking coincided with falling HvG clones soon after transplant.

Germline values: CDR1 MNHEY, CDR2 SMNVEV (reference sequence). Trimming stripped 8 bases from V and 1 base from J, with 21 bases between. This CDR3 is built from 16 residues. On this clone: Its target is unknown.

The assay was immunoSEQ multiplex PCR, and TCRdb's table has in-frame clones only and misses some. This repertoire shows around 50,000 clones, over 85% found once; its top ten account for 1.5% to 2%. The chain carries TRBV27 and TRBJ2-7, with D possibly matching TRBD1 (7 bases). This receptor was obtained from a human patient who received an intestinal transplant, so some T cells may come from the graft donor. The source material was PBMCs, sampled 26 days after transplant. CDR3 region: CASAPGVQGGSYEQYF. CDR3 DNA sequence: TGTGCCAGCGCGCCGGGAGTCCAGGGGGGTTCCTACGAGCAGTACTTC.